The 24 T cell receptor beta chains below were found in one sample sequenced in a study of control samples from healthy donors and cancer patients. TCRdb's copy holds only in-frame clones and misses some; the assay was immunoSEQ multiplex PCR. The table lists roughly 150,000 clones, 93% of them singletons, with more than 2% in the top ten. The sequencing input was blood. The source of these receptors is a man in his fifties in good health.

The CDR3 coding sequence is TGCGCCAGCAGCTCTGGGACTAGCACAGATACGCAGTATTTT. Amino acid sequence: CASSSGTSTDTQYF. The chain couples TRBV5-1 to TRBJ2-3; a possible D gene is TRBD2 (6 bases). Germline loops: CDR1 SGHRS, CDR2 YFSETQ. Deletions cut 3 bases from V and 0 bases from J, with 8 bases between. The CDR3 spans 14 residues.

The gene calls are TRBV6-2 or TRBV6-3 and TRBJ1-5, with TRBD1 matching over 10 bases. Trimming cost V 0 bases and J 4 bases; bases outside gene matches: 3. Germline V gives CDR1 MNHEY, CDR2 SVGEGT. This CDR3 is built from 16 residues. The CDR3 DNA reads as TGTGCCAGCAGTTACTCGAGGACAGGGGGGAATCAGCCCCAGCATTTT. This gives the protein CASSYSRTGGNQPQHF.

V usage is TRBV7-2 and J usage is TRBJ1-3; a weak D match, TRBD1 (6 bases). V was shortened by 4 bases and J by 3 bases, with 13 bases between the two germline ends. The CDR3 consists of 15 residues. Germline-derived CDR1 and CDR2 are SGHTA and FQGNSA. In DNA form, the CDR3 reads TGTGCCAGCAGCTGGGAGGGGGGAAATGGAAACACCATATATTTT. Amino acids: CASSWEGGNGNTIYF. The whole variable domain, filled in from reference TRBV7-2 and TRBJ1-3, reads GAGVSQSPSNKVTEKGKDVELRCDPISGHTALYWYRQSLGQGLEFLIYFQGNSAPDKSGLPSDRFSAERTGGSVSTLTIQRTQQEDSAVYLCASSWEGGNGNTIYFGEGSWLTVV.

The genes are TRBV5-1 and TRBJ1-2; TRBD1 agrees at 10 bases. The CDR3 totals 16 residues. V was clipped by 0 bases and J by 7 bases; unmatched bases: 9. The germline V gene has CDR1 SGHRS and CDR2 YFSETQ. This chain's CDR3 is CASSLEAGDRGSGYTF. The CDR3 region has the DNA TGCGCCAGCAGCTTGGAAGCGGGGGACAGGGGATCTGGCTACACCTTC.

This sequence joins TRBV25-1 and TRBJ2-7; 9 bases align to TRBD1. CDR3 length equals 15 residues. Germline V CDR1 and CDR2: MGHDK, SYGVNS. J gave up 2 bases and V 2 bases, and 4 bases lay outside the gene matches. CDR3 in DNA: TGTGCCAGCAGTGAAAGGACAGGGGTAGCCTACGAGCAGTACTTC. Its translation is CASSERTGVAYEQYF.

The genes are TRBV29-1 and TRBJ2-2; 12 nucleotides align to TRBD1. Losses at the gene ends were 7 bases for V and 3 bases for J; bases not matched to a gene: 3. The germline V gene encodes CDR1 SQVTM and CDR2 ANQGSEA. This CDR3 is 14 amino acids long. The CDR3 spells CSGGTGGDTGELFF. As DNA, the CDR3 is TGCAGCGGTGGGACAGGGGGCGACACCGGGGAGCTGTTTTTT.

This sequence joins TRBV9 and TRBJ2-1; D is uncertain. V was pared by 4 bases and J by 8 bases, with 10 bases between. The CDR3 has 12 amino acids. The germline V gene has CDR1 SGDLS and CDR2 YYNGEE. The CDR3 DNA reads TGTGCCAGCAGCAGCCGTGTCGATGAGCAGTTCTTC. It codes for CASSSRVDEQFF.

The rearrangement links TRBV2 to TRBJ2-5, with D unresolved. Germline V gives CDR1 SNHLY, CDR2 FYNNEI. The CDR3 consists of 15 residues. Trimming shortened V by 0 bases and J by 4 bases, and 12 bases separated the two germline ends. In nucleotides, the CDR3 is TGTGCCAGCAGTGAAGCATCACTGACTGTAGAGACCCAGTACTTC. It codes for CASSEASLTVETQYF.

Here the CDR3 DNA reads TGTGCCAGTAGTATAACAAACAAGAGCAATCAGCCCCAGCATTTT. It translates to CASSITNKSNQPQHF. The chain uses TRBV19 and TRBJ1-5; D gene ambiguous. Germline CDR1 and CDR2: LNHDA and SQIVND (reference sequence). Trimming removed 2 bases at V and 1 base at J, with 9 bases between. This CDR3 has 15 amino acids. Supplemented by reference TRBV19 and TRBJ1-5, the full variable domain reads DGGITQSPKYLFRKEGQNVTLSCEQNLNHDAMYWYRQDPGQGLRLIYYSQIVNDFQKGDIAEGYSVSREKKESFPLTVTSAQKNPTAFYLCASSITNKSNQPQHFGDGTRLSIL.

The CDR3 loop reads CASSLNGNQPQHF. The DNA of the CDR3 is TGTGCCAGCAGTTTAAACGGCAATCAGCCCCAGCATTTT. The chain employs TRBV28 and TRBJ1-5; D not resolved. Trimming left V 2 bases short and J 2 bases short, with 4 bases between. The CDR3 contains 13 residues. Germline V lookup: CDR1 MDHEN, CDR2 SYDVKM. Combining the CDR3 with reference TRBV28 and TRBJ1-5 gives the whole variable domain DVKVTQSSRYLVKRTGEKVFLECVQDMDHENMFWYRQDPGLGLRLIYFSYDVKMKEKGDIPEGYSVSREKKERFSLILESASTNQTSMYLCASSLNGNQPQHFGDGTRLSIL.

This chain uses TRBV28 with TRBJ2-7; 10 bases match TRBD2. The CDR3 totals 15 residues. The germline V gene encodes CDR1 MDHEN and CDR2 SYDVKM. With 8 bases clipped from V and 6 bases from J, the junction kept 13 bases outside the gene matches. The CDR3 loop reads CASAGSSGGLPEQYF. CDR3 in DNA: TGTGCCAGCGCGGGGTCTAGCGGGGGACTCCCCGAGCAGTACTTC. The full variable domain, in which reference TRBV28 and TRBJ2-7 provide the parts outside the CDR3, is DVKVTQSSRYLVKRTGEKVFLECVQDMDHENMFWYRQDPGLGLRLIYFSYDVKMKEKGDIPEGYSVSREKKERFSLILESASTNQTSMYLCASAGSSGGLPEQYFGPGTRLTVT.

The CDR3, as DNA: TGTGCCAGCAGGGATGCGGGCAGGGGGGATGAAAAACTGTTTTTT. Translating gives CASRDAGRGDEKLFF. The rearrangement links TRBV5-6 to TRBJ1-4; 7 bases fit TRBD1. The germline V gene has CDR1 SGHDT and CDR2 YYEEEE. V lost 5 bases and J lost 6; bases outside the gene matches: 10. The CDR3 contains 15 residues.

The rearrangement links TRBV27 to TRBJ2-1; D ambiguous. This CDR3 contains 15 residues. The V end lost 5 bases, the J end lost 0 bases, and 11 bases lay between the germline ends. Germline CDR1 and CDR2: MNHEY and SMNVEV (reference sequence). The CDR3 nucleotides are TGTGCCAGCAGTCCAGACGGTAGCTCCTACAATGAGCAGTTCTTC. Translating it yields CASSPDGSSYNEQFF.

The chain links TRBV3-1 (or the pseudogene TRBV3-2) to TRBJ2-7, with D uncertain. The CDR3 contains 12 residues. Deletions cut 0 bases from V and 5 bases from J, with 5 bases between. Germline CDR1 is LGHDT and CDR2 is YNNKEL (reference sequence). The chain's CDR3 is CASSQDLHEQYF. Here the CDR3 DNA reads TGTGCCAGCAGCCAAGACCTCCACGAGCAGTACTTC.

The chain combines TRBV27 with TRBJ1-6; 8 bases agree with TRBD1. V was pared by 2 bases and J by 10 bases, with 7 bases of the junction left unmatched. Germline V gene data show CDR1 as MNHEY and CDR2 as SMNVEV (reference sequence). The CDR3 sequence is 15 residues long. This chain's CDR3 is CASSLRQGLGSPLHF. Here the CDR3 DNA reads TGTGCCAGCAGTTTAAGACAGGGGCTAGGATCACCCCTCCACTTT.

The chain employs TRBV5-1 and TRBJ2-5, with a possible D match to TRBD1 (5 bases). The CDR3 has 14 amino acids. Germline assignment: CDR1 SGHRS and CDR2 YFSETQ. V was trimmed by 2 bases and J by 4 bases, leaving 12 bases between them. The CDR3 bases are TGCGCCAGCAGCTTAACACAGGTCGGAGAGACCCAGTACTTC. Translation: CASSLTQVGETQYF.

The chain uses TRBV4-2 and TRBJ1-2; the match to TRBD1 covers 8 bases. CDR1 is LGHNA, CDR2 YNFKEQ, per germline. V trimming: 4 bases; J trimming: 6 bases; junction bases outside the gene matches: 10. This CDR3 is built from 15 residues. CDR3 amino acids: CASSPKDRAPDGYTF. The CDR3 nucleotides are TGTGCCAGCAGCCCGAAGGACAGGGCCCCGGATGGCTACACCTTC.

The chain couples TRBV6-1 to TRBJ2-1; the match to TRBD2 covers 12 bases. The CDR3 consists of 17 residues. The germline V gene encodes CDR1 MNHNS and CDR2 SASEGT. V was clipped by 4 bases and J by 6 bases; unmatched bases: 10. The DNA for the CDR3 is TGTGCCAGCAGTGCTCGGACTAGCGGGACTCTAATCAATGAGCAGTTCTTC. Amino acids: CASSARTSGTLINEQFF.

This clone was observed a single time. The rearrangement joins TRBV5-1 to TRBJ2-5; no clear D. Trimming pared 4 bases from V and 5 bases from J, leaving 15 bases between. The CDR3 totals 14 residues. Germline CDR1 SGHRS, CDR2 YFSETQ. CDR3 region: CASSAFAASETQYF. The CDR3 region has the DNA TGCGCCAGCAGCGCTTTCGCCGCCAGTGAGACCCAGTACTTC.

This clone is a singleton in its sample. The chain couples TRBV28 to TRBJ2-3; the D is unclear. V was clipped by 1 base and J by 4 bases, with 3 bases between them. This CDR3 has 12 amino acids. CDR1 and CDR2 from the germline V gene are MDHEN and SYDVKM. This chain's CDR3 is CASSLFADTQYF. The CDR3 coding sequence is TGTGCCAGCAGTTTATTCGCAGATACGCAGTATTTT.

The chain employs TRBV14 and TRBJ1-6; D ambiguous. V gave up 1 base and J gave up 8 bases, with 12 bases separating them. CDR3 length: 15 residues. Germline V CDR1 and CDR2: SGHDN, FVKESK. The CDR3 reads CASSQGASHYSPLHF. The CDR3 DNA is TGTGCCAGCAGCCAAGGAGCGAGTCATTATTCACCCCTCCACTTT.

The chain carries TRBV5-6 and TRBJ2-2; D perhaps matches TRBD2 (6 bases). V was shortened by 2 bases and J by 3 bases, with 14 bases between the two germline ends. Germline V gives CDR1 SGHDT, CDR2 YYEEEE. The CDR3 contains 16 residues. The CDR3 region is CASSFRRGGDTGELFF. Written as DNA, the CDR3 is TGTGCCAGCAGCTTCAGGAGGGGAGGAGACACCGGGGAGCTGTTTTTT.

The CDR3 is CASSLDGRPDYNEQFF. CDR3 in DNA: TGCGCCAGCAGCTTGGACGGCAGACCGGATTACAATGAGCAGTTCTTC. The V and J genes are TRBV5-1 and TRBJ2-1; no firm D call. Trimming took off 0 bases at V and 4 bases at J, with 14 bases between the two ends. Germline V gene data show CDR1 as SGHRS and CDR2 as YFSETQ. The CDR3 has 16 amino acids.

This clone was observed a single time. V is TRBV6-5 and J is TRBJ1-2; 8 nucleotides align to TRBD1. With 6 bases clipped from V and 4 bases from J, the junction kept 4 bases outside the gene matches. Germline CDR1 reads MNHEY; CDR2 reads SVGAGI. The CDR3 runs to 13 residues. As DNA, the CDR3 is TGTGCCAGCAGCCTCGACAGGGGCTATGGCTACACCTTC. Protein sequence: CASSLDRGYGYTF.